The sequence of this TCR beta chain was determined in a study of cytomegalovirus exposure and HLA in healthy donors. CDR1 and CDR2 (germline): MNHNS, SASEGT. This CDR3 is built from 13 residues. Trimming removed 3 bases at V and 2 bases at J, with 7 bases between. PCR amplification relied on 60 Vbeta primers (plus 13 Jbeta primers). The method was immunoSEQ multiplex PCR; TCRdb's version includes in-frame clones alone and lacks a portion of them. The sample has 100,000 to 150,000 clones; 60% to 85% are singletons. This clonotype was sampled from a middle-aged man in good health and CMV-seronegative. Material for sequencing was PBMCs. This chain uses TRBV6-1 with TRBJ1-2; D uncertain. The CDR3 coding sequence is TGTGCCAGCAGTGAGGCGGGGAACTATGGCTACACCTTC. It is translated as CASSEAGNYGYTF.